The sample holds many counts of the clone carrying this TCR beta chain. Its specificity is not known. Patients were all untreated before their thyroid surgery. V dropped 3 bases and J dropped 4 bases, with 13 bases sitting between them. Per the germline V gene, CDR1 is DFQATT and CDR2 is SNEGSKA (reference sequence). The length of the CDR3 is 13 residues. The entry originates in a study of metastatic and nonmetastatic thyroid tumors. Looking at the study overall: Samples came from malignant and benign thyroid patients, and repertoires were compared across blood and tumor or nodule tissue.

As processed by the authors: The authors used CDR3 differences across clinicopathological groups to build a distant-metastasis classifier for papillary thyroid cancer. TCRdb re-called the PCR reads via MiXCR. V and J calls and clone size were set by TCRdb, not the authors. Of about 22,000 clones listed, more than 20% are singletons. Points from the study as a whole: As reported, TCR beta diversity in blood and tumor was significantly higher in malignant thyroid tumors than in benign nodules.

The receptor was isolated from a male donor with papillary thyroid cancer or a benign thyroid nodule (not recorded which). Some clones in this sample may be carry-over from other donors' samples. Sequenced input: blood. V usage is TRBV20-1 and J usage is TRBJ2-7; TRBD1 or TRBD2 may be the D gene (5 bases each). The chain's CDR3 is CSARRGALYEQYF. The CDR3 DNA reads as TGCAGTGCTAGGAGGGGAGCCCTTTACGAGCAGTACTTC.